This T cell receptor (beta chain) was captured by sequencing in a study of naive and memory T cell subsets. The beta constant-region primer was an equimolar mix of two oligonucleotides covering TRBC1 and TRBC2. TCRdb itself ran the UMI-ligation and nested PCR reads through MiXCR, one entry per CDR3 protein. Here the sample spans around 40,000 distinct CDR3 sequences, 13% being singletons. Looked up from germline, CDR1 is SGDLS and CDR2 is YYNGEE. V was clipped by 0 bases and J by 3 bases, with 12 bases between them. The CDR3 is 15 residues long. This chain connects TRBV9 to TRBJ1-2; D not certain. Sequencing used effector memory CD4+ T cells from blood. The subset: effector memory, CD45RA- CD27-. This clonotype was obtained from a human donor in good health. CDR3 bases: TGTGCCAGCAGCGTAGGTTCAGTTCCCTACTATGGCTACACCTTC. As protein: CASSVGSVPYYGYTF.